This TCR beta chain was documented in a study of control samples from healthy donors and cancer patients. V gave up 6 bases and J gave up 2 bases; unmatched junction bases: 17. The CDR3 loop spans 19 amino acids. CDR1 and CDR2 (germline): SGHAT, FQNNGV. Using immunoSEQ multiplex PCR, the repertoire was profiled, and TCRdb retains in-frame clones only, with some absent. The profile shows 110,000 or so clones, 80% to 90% of them singletons. The clonotype was recovered from a woman in her forties or fifties in good health. The gene calls are TRBV11-2 and TRBJ2-3, with 10 positions matching TRBD2. Sequenced input: blood. The DNA for the CDR3 is TGTGCCAGCAGGCAGAGGAGAAGCGGGGGGGCATCGGACACAGATACGCAGTATTTT. It codes for CASRQRRSGGASDTDTQYF.